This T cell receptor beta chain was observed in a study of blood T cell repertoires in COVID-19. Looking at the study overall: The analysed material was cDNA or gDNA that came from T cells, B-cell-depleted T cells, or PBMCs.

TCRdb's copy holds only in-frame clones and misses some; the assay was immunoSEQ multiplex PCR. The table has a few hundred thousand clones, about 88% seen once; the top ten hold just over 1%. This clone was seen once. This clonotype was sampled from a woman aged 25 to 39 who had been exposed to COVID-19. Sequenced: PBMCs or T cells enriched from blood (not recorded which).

The CDR3 nucleotides read TGCGCCAGCAGCATAGGACATACCCACCTGGAAAACACCATATATTTT. Its translation: CASSIGHTHLENTIYF. The J gene is TRBJ1-3, the V gene TRBV5-1, with a tentative D call TRBD1 (5 bases). Deletions cut 4 bases from V and 6 bases from J, with 20 bases between. Germline V gene lookup returns CDR1 SGHRS and CDR2 YFSETQ. This CDR3 is built from 16 residues.